Each of the 18 T cell receptor beta chains below was sequenced from the same sample in a study of shared clonotypes between healthy human individuals. Sequencing was performed with immunoSEQ multiplex PCR; in TCRdb, only in-frame clones are kept and a portion is missing. The sample holds about 1.1 million clones, 75% to 80% seen once. The specimen sequenced was memory CD4+ T cells from PBMCs. Subset indicated: CD45RA-negative fraction. The source of these receptors is a man between 18 and 35 years old in good health. Some clones in this sample may be carry-over from other donors' samples.

The chain combines TRBV6-5 with TRBJ2-7; D uncertain. This CDR3 has 14 amino acids. Trimming took off 0 bases at V and 4 bases at J, with 10 bases between the two ends. Germline V lookup: CDR1 MNHEY, CDR2 SVGAGI. CDR3 in amino acids: CASSYSRQLYEQYF. The CDR3 DNA reads TGTGCCAGCAGTTACTCGCGGCAGTTATACGAGCAGTACTTC.

The chain carries TRBV5-4 and TRBJ1-2, with no clear D. The germline CDR1 and CDR2 sequences are SGHNT and YYREEE (reference sequence). Deletions cut 0 bases from V and 5 bases from J, with 5 bases between. The CDR3 is 12 residues long. DNA for the CDR3: TGTGCCAGCAGCTTGGCGCGGTATGGCTACACCTTC. Translating gives CASSLARYGYTF.

V usage is TRBV28 and J usage is TRBJ2-7; D might be TRBD2 (6 bases). This CDR3 has 11 amino acids. Germline CDR1 MDHEN, CDR2 SYDVKM. The V end was cut by 6 bases, the J end by 6 bases, with 9 bases between. CDR3 protein: CASRGEVEQYF. The CDR3 DNA follows: TGTGCCAGCAGAGGGGAGGTCGAGCAGTACTTC.

This clone came up once. The gene calls are TRBV4-1 and TRBJ1-1; D is unclear. This CDR3 contains 17 residues. In germline, CDR1 is MGHRA, CDR2 YSYEKL. Trimming stripped 0 bases from V and 5 bases from J, with 19 bases between. The CDR3 spells CASSQDFLSPVATEAFF. CDR3 nucleotide sequence: TGCGCCAGCAGCCAAGATTTCCTCTCCCCCGTGGCGACTGAAGCTTTCTTT.

This chain links TRBV19 with TRBJ2-3; no clear D gene. Deletions cut 6 bases from V and 1 base from J, with 2 bases between. The germline gives CDR1 LNHDA, CDR2 SQIVND (reference sequence). CDR3 length: 11 amino acids. CDR3 amino acids: CASRGTDTQYF. The CDR3 DNA is TGTGCCAGTAGGGGCACAGATACGCAGTATTTT.

This clone was seen just once. CDR3 amino acids: CASRTWGMNTEAFF. The CDR3 bases are TGTGCCAGCAGGACCTGGGGAATGAACACTGAAGCTTTCTTT. This rearrangement joins TRBV28 to TRBJ1-1; D ambiguous. The germline V gene encodes CDR1 MDHEN and CDR2 SYDVKM. CDR3 size: 14 residues. V lost 6 bases and J 0 bases, leaving 11 bases between the germline ends.

This rearrangement joins TRBV6-1 to TRBJ1-4; TRBD1 might be the D (5 bases). This CDR3 spans 15 amino acids. Germline-derived CDR1 and CDR2 are MNHNS and SASEGT. V was trimmed by 4 bases and J by 4 bases, leaving 13 bases between them. CDR3 DNA sequence: TGTGCCAGCAGTGTTTGGGGGACGAGTAATGAAAAACTGTTTTTT. Protein product: CASSVWGTSNEKLFF.

The V gene is TRBV10-3, the J gene TRBJ1-3, with a tentative D call TRBD1 (5 bases). This CDR3 is 17 amino acids long. CDR1 and CDR2 from the germline V gene are ENHRY and SYGVKD. Trimming pared 0 bases from V and 1 base from J, leaving 13 bases between. The CDR3 bases are TGTGCCATCAGTGAGTCGGGCAGGGTGATTTCTGGAAACACCATATATTTT. Amino acid sequence: CAISESGRVISGNTIYF.

The gene calls are TRBV7-2 and TRBJ2-3, with D unclear. The CDR3 spans 15 residues. V lost 4 bases to trimming and J lost 2 bases, with 13 bases between them. Germline loops: CDR1 SGHTA, CDR2 FQGNSA. The CDR3 loop is CASSWERTFTDTQYF. CDR3 nucleotide sequence: TGTGCCAGCAGCTGGGAACGGACCTTCACAGATACGCAGTATTTT. The full variable domain, completed using reference TRBV7-2 and TRBJ2-3, is GAGVSQSPSNKVTEKGKDVELRCDPISGHTALYWYRQSLGQGLEFLIYFQGNSAPDKSGLPSDRFSAERTGGSVSTLTIQRTQQEDSAVYLCASSWERTFTDTQYFGPGTRLTVL.

The gene calls are TRBV27 and TRBJ2-3; TRBD2 is a possible D gene (6 bases). The ends were cut back, 6 bases at V and 6 bases at J, with 16 bases in the middle. Germline CDR1 and CDR2: MNHEY and SMNVEV (reference sequence). CDR3 length equals 14 residues. The CDR3 reads CASRRREREDTQYF. DNA for the CDR3: TGTGCCAGCAGAAGGAGGGAGAGGGAGGATACGCAGTATTTT.

The chain combines TRBV18 with TRBJ2-4; the match to TRBD2 covers 13 bases. V was pared by 4 bases and J by 8 bases, with 2 bases of the junction left unmatched. The CDR3 has 14 residues. The germline CDR1 and CDR2 sequences are KGHSH and LQKENI. The CDR3 protein is CASSLGLAGDIQYF. The CDR3 DNA sequence: TGTGCCAGCTCACTAGGACTAGCGGGGGACATTCAGTACTTC.

V and J are TRBV7-8 and TRBJ1-1; 8 bases are shared with TRBD1. This CDR3 comprises 15 residues. Losses at the gene ends were 5 bases for V and 5 bases for J; bases not matched to a gene: 10. Germline assignment: CDR1 SGHVS and CDR2 FQNEAQ. As DNA, the CDR3 is TGTGCCAGCAGCGTGGGACAGGTGGGGGTGACTGAAGCTTTCTTT. This codes for CASSVGQVGVTEAFF.

Concerning this clone: Different DNA sequences within this sample yield the same CDR3. The chain is built from TRBV7-2 and TRBJ1-2, with unresolved D. This CDR3 has 12 residues. Germline V gives CDR1 SGHTA, CDR2 FQGNSA. Trimming took 1 base from V and 4 from J, leaving 4 bases between them. This CDR3 reads CASSLEVYGYTF. For the CDR3, the DNA is TGTGCCAGCAGCTTAGAGGTCTATGGCTACACCTTC. The variable domain in full, with the rest retrieved from reference TRBV7-2 and TRBJ1-2, is GAGVSQSPSNKVTEKGKDVELRCDPISGHTALYWYRQSLGQGLEFLIYFQGNSAPDKSGLPSDRFSAERTGGSVSTLTIQRTQQEDSAVYLCASSLEVYGYTFGSGTRLTVV.

Points on this clone: This clone may be a read error of a much larger clone one base away. The CDR3 bases are TGTGCCCAGAGGGTCGGGGGGGGAAGTGCGAACACTGAAGCTTTCTTT. It yields the protein CAQRVGGGSANTEAFF. V and J are TRBV30 and TRBJ1-1; D is possibly TRBD1 (5 bases). This CDR3 spans 16 amino acids. Trimming cost V 8 bases and J 1 base, with 23 bases left between them. Germline CDR1 and CDR2: GTSNPN and SVGIG (reference sequence).

The rearrangement uses TRBV4-3 and TRBJ1-1; no clear D gene. CDR1 and CDR2 (germline): LGHNA, YSLEER. The CDR3 extends over 16 amino acids. V lost 0 bases and J 5 bases, leaving 16 bases between the germline ends. Here the CDR3 reads CASSQDTPYRGTEAFF. The CDR3 DNA is TGCGCCAGCAGCCAAGATACACCCTACCGGGGTACTGAAGCTTTCTTT.

The genes are TRBV7-9 and TRBJ2-6; 8 nucleotides match TRBD1. The CDR3 extends over 17 amino acids. Trimming at V came to 4 bases and at J to 4 bases, leaving 9 bases not matched to a gene. From germline, CDR1 is SEHNR and CDR2 FQNEAQ (reference sequence). CDR3 sequence (DNA): TGTGCCAGCAGCTCATATACAGGGGGTGCCGGGGCCAACGTCCTGACTTTC. This gives the protein CASSSYTGGAGANVLTF.

The chain is built from TRBV6-1 and TRBJ1-1, with D maybe TRBD1 (5 bases). Germline loops: CDR1 MNHNS, CDR2 SASEGT. The CDR3 has 13 amino acids. Between the trimmed V and J ends, which lost 2 bases and 10 bases, there was a span of 14 bases. The CDR3 sequence is CASSESGIIRAFF. CDR3 DNA sequence: TGTGCCAGCAGTGAATCAGGGATTATAAGAGCTTTCTTT.

The V call is TRBV5-1, the J call TRBJ2-7; D remains unclear. The CDR3 runs to 14 residues. Germline-derived CDR1 and CDR2 are SGHRS and YFSETQ. The V and J ends lost 0 bases and 2 bases respectively, with 9 bases between them. The CDR3 DNA sequence: TGCGCCAGCAGCTTGGAGGCAGCCACCTACGAGCAGTACTTC. This sequence encodes CASSLEAATYEQYF. The full variable domain, its missing parts supplied by reference TRBV5-1 and TRBJ2-7, is KAGVTQTPRYLIKTRGQQVTLSCSPISGHRSVSWYQQTPGQGLQFLFEYFSETQRNKGNFPGRFSGRQFSNSRSEMNVSTLELGDSALYLCASSLEAATYEQYFGPGTRLTVT.